Listed below are T cell receptor beta chains from one sample, sequenced in a study of early T cells in non-severe SARS-CoV-2 infection. From the 5' RACE reads, TCRdb called clonotypes with MiXCR, one entry per CDR3 protein. This table holds fewer than 120,000 distinct CDR3 sequences, approximately 12% found once. Specimen: whole blood, collected at baseline. The source is an adult who was a healthcare worker with PCR-confirmed SARS-CoV-2 infection or an uninfected control (not recorded which). Both conserved end residues are part of each CDR3. D genes are given only for firm matches. Size tells how often a clone was seen (once, few, many) or the class of an expanded clone, and some rows leave it out.

J gene,V gene,clone size,D gene,CDR3 protein,CDR3 DNA
TRBJ2-7,TRBV6-6,few,TRBD1,CASSSGQHSYEQYF,TGTGCCAGCAGCTCGGGACAGCATTCCTACGAGCAGTACTTC
TRBJ1-1,TRBV27,few,TRBD1,CASSLLSPPGGSFF,TGTGCCAGCAGTTTATTAAGTCCGCCAGGGGGATCCTTCTTT
TRBJ1-5,TRBV20-1,many,TRBD1,CSAARQGPSNQPQHF,TGCAGTGCTGCCAGACAGGGGCCAAGCAATCAGCCCCAGCATTTT
TRBJ1-3,TRBV7-8,NA,NA,CASSPRTEGSGNTIYF,TGTGCCAGCAGCCCAAGGACAGAAGGGTCTGGAAACACCATATATTTT
TRBJ1-1,TRBV5-1,NA,TRBD1,CASSGTAQNTEAFF,TGCGCCAGCAGCGGGACAGCCCAGAACACTGAAGCTTTCTTT
TRBJ2-1,TRBV19,NA,TRBD1,CASSQDRGSYNEQFF,TGTGCCAGTAGTCAAGACAGGGGGTCCTACAATGAGCAGTTCTTC
TRBJ2-3,TRBV5-1,few,TRBD1,CASSFRDRGADTQYF,TGCGCCAGCAGCTTCCGGGACAGGGGCGCAGATACGCAGTATTTT
TRBJ1-4,TRBV20-1,few,NA,CSAREGWAGPNEKLFF,TGCAGTGCTAGAGAGGGTTGGGCAGGCCCTAATGAAAAACTGTTTTTT
TRBJ1-1,TRBV7-2,many,NA,CASSPQGTTGVTEAFF,TGTGCCAGCAGCCCTCAGGGGACTACCGGGGTCACTGAAGCTTTCTTT
TRBJ1-5,TRBV5-4,many,NA,CASSLAGGQPQHF,TGTGCCAGCAGCTTAGCGGGTGGTCAGCCCCAGCATTTT
TRBJ2-1,TRBV19,many,TRBD2,CASSRGLAGGPDEQFF,TGTGCCAGTAGCCGGGGACTAGCGGGAGGGCCCGATGAGCAGTTCTTC
TRBJ2-4,TRBV7-9,few,NA,CASSTGTSIGPLRDIQYF,TGTGCCAGCAGCACCGGGACCTCGATTGGGCCCCTTCGAGACATTCAGTACTTC
TRBJ1-1,TRBV6-5,NA,NA,CASSYGDRPNTEAFF,TGTGCCAGCAGTTACGGCGACAGGCCGAACACTGAAGCTTTCTTT
TRBJ1-1,TRBV4-1,NA,NA,CASSQDQRGAFF,TGCGCCAGCAGCCAAGACCAGCGCGGAGCTTTCTTT
TRBJ1-5,TRBV28,NA,NA,CVSSLNRAWADQPQHF,TGTGTCAGCAGTTTAAATCGGGCCTGGGCGGATCAGCCCCAGCATTTT
TRBJ1-1,TRBV20-1,NA,TRBD1,CSARADRASFEAFF,TGCAGTGCTAGAGCGGACAGGGCTTCATTTGAAGCTTTCTTT
TRBJ2-2,TRBV20-1,NA,NA,CSAEQEDTGELFF,TGCAGTGCCGAGCAAGAAGACACCGGGGAGCTGTTTTTT
TRBJ2-1,TRBV11-3,few,TRBD1,CASSLGDRGGNEQFF,TGTGCCAGCAGCTTAGGGGACAGGGGGGGCAATGAGCAGTTCTTC
TRBJ2-1,TRBV19,few,TRBD2,CASSMGLAGGQNEQFF,TGTGCCAGTAGTATGGGACTAGCGGGGGGTCAGAATGAGCAGTTCTTC
TRBJ2-5,TRBV7-3,once,TRBD2,CASSYLAGGQETQYF,TGTGCCAGCAGCTACCTAGCGGGGGGCCAAGAGACCCAGTACTTC
TRBJ1-1,TRBV6-5,few,TRBD1,CASSYSMPGGGTEAFF,TGTGCCAGCAGTTACTCGATGCCAGGGGGAGGCACTGAAGCTTTCTTT
TRBJ2-1,TRBV13,NA,TRBD1,CASSSRDSEYNEQFF,TGTGCCAGCAGCTCCCGGGACAGCGAATACAATGAGCAGTTCTTC
TRBJ2-3,TRBV7-8,few,TRBD1,CASSLSGTGNTDTQYF,TGTGCCAGCAGCTTATCCGGGACAGGGAACACAGATACGCAGTATTTT
TRBJ2-3,TRBV10-3,NA,NA,CAISDLRDSDTQYF,TGTGCCATCAGTGATCTCCGGGACTCAGATACGCAGTATTTT
TRBJ2-5,TRBV11-2,NA,NA,CAGGNLETQYF,TGTGCCGGCGGTAACCTGGAGACCCAGTACTTC
TRBJ1-4,TRBV15,many,TRBD1,CATSRDPVTGGEKLFF,TGTGCCACCAGCAGAGATCCCGTGACAGGGGGAGAAAAACTGTTTTTT
TRBJ1-2,TRBV20-1,NA,TRBD1,CSALTGGNYGYTF,TGCAGTGCTTTGACAGGGGGCAACTATGGCTACACCTTC